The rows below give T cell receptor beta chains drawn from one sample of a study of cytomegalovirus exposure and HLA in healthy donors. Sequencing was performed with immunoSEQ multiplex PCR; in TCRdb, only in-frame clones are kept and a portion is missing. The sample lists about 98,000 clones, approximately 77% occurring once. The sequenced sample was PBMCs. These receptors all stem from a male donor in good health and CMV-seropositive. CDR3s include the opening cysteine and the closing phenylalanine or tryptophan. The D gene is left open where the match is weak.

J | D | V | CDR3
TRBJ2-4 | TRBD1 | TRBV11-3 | CASSLGGGENIQYF
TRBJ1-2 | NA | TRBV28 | CASRRISYGYTF
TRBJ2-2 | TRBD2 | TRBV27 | CASSFSGIGTGELFF
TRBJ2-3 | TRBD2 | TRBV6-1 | CASVGLAAYTDTQYF
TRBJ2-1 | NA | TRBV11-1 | CASSAVSSYNEQFF
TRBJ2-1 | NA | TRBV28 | CASSSEVSEQFF
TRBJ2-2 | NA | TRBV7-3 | CASSLDGSLEATGELFF
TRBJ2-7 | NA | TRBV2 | CASSEGRPEYEQYF
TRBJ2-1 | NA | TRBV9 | CASSVGTAQFF
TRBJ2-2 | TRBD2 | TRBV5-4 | CASTQEAGSGTGELFF
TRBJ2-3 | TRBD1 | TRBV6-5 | CASNQRGPTDTQYF
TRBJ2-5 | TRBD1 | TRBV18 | CASSPGQHETQYF
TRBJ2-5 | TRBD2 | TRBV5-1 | CASSLDPGGPTETQYF
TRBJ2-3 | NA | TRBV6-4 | CASSLLGRSTDTQYF
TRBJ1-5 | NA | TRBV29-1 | CSVVAGGSNQPQHF
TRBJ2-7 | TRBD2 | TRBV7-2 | CASSLVGASGSYEQYF
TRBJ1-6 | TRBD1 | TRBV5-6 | CASSDSGQGNPPLHF
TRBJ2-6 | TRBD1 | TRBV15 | CATSKQGPNSGANVLTF
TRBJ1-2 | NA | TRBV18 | CASSVDSSYGYTF
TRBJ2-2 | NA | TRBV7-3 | CASSLLFTGNAGELFF
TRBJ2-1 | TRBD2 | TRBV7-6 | CASSLEASGSRNEQFF
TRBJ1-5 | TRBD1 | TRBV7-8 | CASGQGASNSNQPQHF
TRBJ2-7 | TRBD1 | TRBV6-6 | CASSYPEAGGYEQYF
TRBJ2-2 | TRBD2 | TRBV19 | CASSMAGAFGGELFF
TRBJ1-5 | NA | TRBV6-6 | CASSPSAGSNQPQHF
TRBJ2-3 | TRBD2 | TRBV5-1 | CASSLDPVLLAGGSTDTQYF
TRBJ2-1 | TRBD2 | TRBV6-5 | CASSSVAAGGQNEQFF
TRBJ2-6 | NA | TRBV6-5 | CASSYGRGAGANVLTF
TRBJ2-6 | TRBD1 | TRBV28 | CASSSTGAGANVLTF
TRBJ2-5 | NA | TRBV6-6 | CASSPRQWETQYF
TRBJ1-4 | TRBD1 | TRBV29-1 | CSVAPGQAGEKLFF
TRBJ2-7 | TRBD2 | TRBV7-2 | CASSLGLAGSYEQYF
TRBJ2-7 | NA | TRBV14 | CASSQDWRREQYF
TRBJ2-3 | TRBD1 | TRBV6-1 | CASTETGGTDTQYF
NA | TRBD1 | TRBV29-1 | CSATALDRGEQYF
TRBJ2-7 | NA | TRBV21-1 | CASSKEWPGDFNEQYF
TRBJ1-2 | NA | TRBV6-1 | CASSSPHLGHYGYTF